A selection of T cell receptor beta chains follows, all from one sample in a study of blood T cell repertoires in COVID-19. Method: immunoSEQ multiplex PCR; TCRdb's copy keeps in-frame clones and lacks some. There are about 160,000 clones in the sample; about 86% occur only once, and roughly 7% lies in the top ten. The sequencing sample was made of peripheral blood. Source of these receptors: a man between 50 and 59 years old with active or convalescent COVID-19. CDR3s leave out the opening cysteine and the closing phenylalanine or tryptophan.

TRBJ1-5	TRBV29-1	SVWDRGRSGNQPQH
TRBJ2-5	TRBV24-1	ATSDSSPGQGNGETQY
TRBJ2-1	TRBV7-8	ASTLSGTGEGEQF
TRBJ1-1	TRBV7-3	ASSLDRGSTEAF
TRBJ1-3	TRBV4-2	ASSPTGYSGNTIY
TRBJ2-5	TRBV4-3	ASSQDRAGGRETQY
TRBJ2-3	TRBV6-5	ASSSGASGGGDTQY
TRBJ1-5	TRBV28	ASSFRPGGVDQPQH
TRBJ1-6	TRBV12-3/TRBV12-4	ASSLVGGSPLH
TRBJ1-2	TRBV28	ASSIRGPPYGYT
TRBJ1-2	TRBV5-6	ATQPRDRSYGYT
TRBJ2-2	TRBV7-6	ASSRVVGIGELF
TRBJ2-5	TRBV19	ASSIGSGGARETQY
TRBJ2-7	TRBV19	ASTQRTGYYYEQY
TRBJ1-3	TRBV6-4	ASSHDTNSGNTIY
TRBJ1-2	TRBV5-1	ASIPRTGGYT
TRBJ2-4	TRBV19	ASSIQTGGEPKNIQY
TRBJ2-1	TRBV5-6	ASSLAGRGAYNEQF
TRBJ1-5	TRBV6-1	ASSDWGGTGFQPQH
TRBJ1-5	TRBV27	ASSLTGSVNQPQH
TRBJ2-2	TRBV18	ASSRPGTNTGELF
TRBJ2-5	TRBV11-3	ASSLGGQKETQY
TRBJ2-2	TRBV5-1	ASSPGTGNTGELF
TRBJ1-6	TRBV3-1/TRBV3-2	ASSQDWATSPLH
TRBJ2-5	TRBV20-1	SRTTQETQY
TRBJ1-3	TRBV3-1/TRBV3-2	ASRNTGASGNTIY
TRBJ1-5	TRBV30	AWNQGVSNQPQH
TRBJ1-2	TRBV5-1	ASSEGQFGYT
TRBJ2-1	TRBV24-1	ATRGERTSYNEQF
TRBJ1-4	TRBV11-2	ASSQGTGGWREKLF
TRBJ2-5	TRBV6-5	ASGTGKETQY
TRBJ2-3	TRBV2	ASSGGDGFTDTQY
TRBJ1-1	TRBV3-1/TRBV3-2	ASSLRQGQYTEAF
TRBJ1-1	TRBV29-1	SVAIGQLNTEAF
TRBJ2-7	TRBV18	ASSPMRDEQY
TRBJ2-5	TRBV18	ASSPPTLSQETQY